A selection of T cell receptor beta chains follows, all from one sample in a study of T cell responses to AZD1222 COVID-19 vaccine. Clones were sequenced by immunoSEQ multiplex PCR, and TCRdb holds only the in-frame ones, with some missing. The sample has about 140,000 clones; roughly 91% are singletons. Sample: peripheral blood, taken 28 days after the second AZD1222 dose. The source is an adult who received the AZD1222 COVID-19 vaccine. The CDR3 runs from the conserved cysteine through the conserved F or W. D genes are given only for firm matches. Some rows have no size entry. The others give once, few or many, or a class for an expanded clone.

j_gene,d_gene,len,v_gene,abundance,CDR3aa,CDR3nt
TRBJ1-5,.,15,TRBV5-1,.,CASSLVPGFGQPQHF,TGCGCCAGCAGCTTGGTGCCAGGGTTTGGTCAGCCCCAGCATTTT
TRBJ1-6,.,16,TRBV19,.,CASSIGGSSYNSPLHF,TGTGCCAGTAGTATTGGCGGGAGCTCCTATAATTCACCCCTCCACTTT
TRBJ1-5,.,15,TRBV6-5,.,CASSLLGSSNQPQHF,TGTGCCAGCAGCCTCCTGGGGTCGAGCAATCAGCCCCAGCATTTT
TRBJ1-2,.,14,TRBV6-6,.,CASSYKDGNYGYTF,TGTGCCAGCAGTTACAAAGACGGGAACTATGGCTACACCTTC
TRBJ1-6,.,15,TRBV19,.,CASSRRTETNSPLHF,TGTGCCAGTAGTAGGAGGACAGAGACGAATTCACCCCTCCACTTT
TRBJ1-2,TRBD1,15,TRBV27,.,CASSSGQGSYYGYTF,TGTGCCAGCAGTTCCGGACAGGGTTCCTACTATGGCTACACCTTC
TRBJ2-7,TRBD2,17,TRBV7-9,.,CASSLVGRGTQTYEQYF,TGTGCCAGCAGCCTAGTGGGGAGGGGAACGCAAACCTACGAGCAGTACTTC
TRBJ1-1,.,14,TRBV18,.,CASSPRDLNTEAFF,TGTGCCAGCTCACCACGGGACCTTAACACTGAAGCTTTCTTT
TRBJ2-1,TRBD2,17,TRBV19,.,CASSSRLAGVPGGEQFF,TGTGCCAGTAGTTCCCGACTAGCGGGAGTCCCGGGTGGTGAGCAGTTCTTC
TRBJ1-2,.,12,TRBV2,.,CASLGNNYGYTF,TGTGCCAGCTTAGGCAATAACTATGGCTACACCTTC
TRBJ2-7,TRBD1,14,TRBV19,few,CASSMGTGTYEQYF,TGTGCCAGTAGTATGGGGACAGGGACTTACGAGCAGTACTTC
TRBJ1-3,.,15,TRBV3-1/TRBV3-2,.,CASSQDHASGNTIYF,TGTGCCAGCAGCCAAGATCACGCCTCTGGAAACACCATATATTTT
TRBJ1-1,.,13,TRBV6-5,few,CARKGLGETEAFF,TGTGCCAGGAAAGGGCTCGGGGAGACTGAAGCTTTCTTT
TRBJ1-2,.,13,TRBV3-1/TRBV3-2,.,CASSRTVQGGYTF,TGTGCCAGCAGCCGGACAGTCCAGGGTGGCTACACCTTC
TRBJ1-1,.,16,TRBV11-2,.,CASSLSPAGGNTEAFF,TGTGCCAGCAGCTTATCCCCTGCCGGGGGTAACACTGAAGCTTTCTTT
TRBJ2-1,.,14,TRBV2,once,CAGTRALSYNEQFF,TGTGCCGGCACCAGGGCCCTCTCCTACAATGAGCAGTTCTTC
TRBJ1-4,.,12,TRBV6-5,.,CASQRRGEKLFF,TGTGCCAGTCAGAGGAGGGGTGAAAAACTGTTTTTT
TRBJ2-5,.,13,TRBV9,.,CASSVGSGETQYF,TGTGCCAGCAGCGTAGGGTCAGGAGAGACCCAGTACTTC
TRBJ2-7,.,13,TRBV6-5,.,CASKEASSYEQYF,TGTGCCAGTAAGGAAGCGAGCTCCTACGAGCAGTACTTC
TRBJ2-2,.,14,TRBV7-9,.,CASSLTGNTGELFF,TGTGCCAGCAGCTTAACGGGGAACACCGGGGAGCTGTTTTTT
TRBJ2-3,TRBD1,17,TRBV9,once,CASSPRGYGTGTDTQYF,TGTGCCAGCAGCCCGAGGGGATACGGGACAGGCACAGATACGCAGTATTTT
TRBJ1-2,TRBD1,14,TRBV4-2,few,CASSQGGQGELFTF,TGTGCCAGCAGCCAAGGGGGGCAGGGGGAGCTTTTCACCTTC
TRBJ2-3,.,11,TRBV11-2,.,CASSAGDTQYF,TGTGCCAGCAGCGCCGGAGATACGCAGTATTTT
TRBJ2-3,.,15,TRBV7-2,.,CASSLVAASTDTQYF,TGTGCCAGCAGCTTAGTAGCGGCTAGCACAGATACGCAGTATTTT
TRBJ2-1,TRBD1,16,TRBV9,.,CASSVVRGQGNNEQFF,TGTGCCAGCAGCGTAGTAAGGGGACAGGGGAACAATGAGCAGTTCTTC
TRBJ2-5,.,12,TRBV6-5,.,CASSLGVETQYF,TGTGCCAGCAGCTTGGGCGTGGAGACCCAGTACTTC
TRBJ1-3,.,16,TRBV6-1,.,CASSDPRETSGNTIYF,TGTGCCAGCAGTGACCCCAGGGAAACCTCTGGAAACACCATATATTTT
TRBJ1-1,TRBD1,13,TRBV19,few,CASSIQQGAQAFF,TGTGCCAGTAGTATCCAACAGGGGGCGCAAGCTTTCTTT
TRBJ1-1,.,11,TRBV11-2,.,CASSFGTEAFF,TGTGCCAGCAGCTTTGGGACTGAAGCTTTCTTT